The 25 T cell receptor beta chains presented below share a single source sample, sequenced in a study of response to subunit inactivated influenza vaccine. TCRdb reprocessed the RT-PCR reads via MiXCR and lists one record per CDR3 protein. Of approximately 730,000 distinct CDR3 sequences in the sample, approximately 14% are singletons; the top ten hold around 6.5%. The starting material was PBMCs from blood, obtained about 14 days before vaccination. The receptors were sampled from a man in his fifties who received an inactivated influenza vaccine.

This chain uses TRBV7-2 with TRBJ2-7; unclear D gene. Germline-derived CDR1 and CDR2 are SGHTA and FQGNSA. V was cut by 1 base and J by 7 bases, with 14 bases left in between. The length of the CDR3 is 14 residues. The CDR3 DNA sequence: TGTGCCAGCAGCTTAGAGGCCTCCACGCGGGAGCAGTACTTC. Its protein product is CASSLEASTREQYF.

This chain links TRBV20-1 with TRBJ2-5; D is possibly TRBD2 (5 bases). The CDR3 spans 14 residues. Trimming left V 2 bases short and J 1 base short, with 11 bases between. Germline V CDR1 and CDR2: DFQATT, SNEGSKA (reference sequence). This chain's CDR3 is CSARPIGVQETQYF. The CDR3 DNA reads TGCAGTGCTAGACCAATCGGGGTCCAAGAGACCCAGTACTTC.

This clonotype occurred many times. CDR3 DNA: TGCAGCGTTCTAGGCGGAGGCCACAATGAGCAGTTCTTC. This gives the protein CSVLGGGHNEQFF. V gene TRBV29-1 combines with J gene TRBJ2-1, with D perhaps matching TRBD2 (5 bases). V was pared by 5 bases and J by 5 bases, with 13 bases between. CDR3 length equals 13 residues. Germline CDR1 reads SQVTM; CDR2 reads ANQGSEA.

The V call is TRBV6-2 or TRBV6-3, the J call TRBJ2-3, with D unclear. CDR1 and CDR2 from the germline V gene are MNHEY and SVGEGT. The CDR3 is made up of 14 amino acids. The ends were cut back, 2 bases at V and 2 bases at J, with 8 bases in the middle. The chain's CDR3 is CASSYGRNTDTQYF. As DNA, the CDR3 is TGTGCCAGCAGTTACGGGCGGAACACAGATACGCAGTATTTT.

V usage is TRBV20-1 and J usage is TRBJ2-5; D call uncertain. The ends were cut back, 0 bases at V and 3 bases at J, with 8 bases in the middle. The CDR3 extends over 13 amino acids. Germline lookup yields CDR1 DFQATT and CDR2 SNEGSKA (reference sequence). The CDR3, as DNA: TGCAGTGCTAGAGACGGGTTTAAAGAGACCCAGTACTTC. Its translation is CSARDGFKETQYF.

The V and J genes are TRBV25-1 and TRBJ2-1; 11 nucleotides align to TRBD2. CDR1 is MGHDK and CDR2 is SYGVNS in the germline V gene. With V trimmed by 8 bases and J by 9 bases, 3 bases remained unmatched. The CDR3 covers 12 residues. The CDR3 DNA reads TGTGCCAGCGGGACTAGCGGCGGTGAGCAGTTCTTC. Protein product: CASGTSGGEQFF.

The rearrangement links TRBV29-1 to TRBJ1-1, with D tentatively TRBD1 (5 bases). Trimming shortened V by 7 bases and J by 0 bases, and 21 bases separated the two germline ends. Germline assignment: CDR1 SQVTM and CDR2 ANQGSEA. The CDR3 loop spans 16 amino acids. Written as DNA, the CDR3 is TGCAGCGCAAACCGTAGGTTGAGGGGCCTGAACACTGAAGCTTTCTTT. Its protein product is CSANRRLRGLNTEAFF. Full variable domain (outside the CDR3, taken from reference TRBV29-1 and TRBJ1-1): SAVISQKPSRDICQRGTSLTIQCQVDSQVTMMFWYRQQPGQSLTLIATANQGSEATYESGFVIDKFPISRPNLTFSTLTVSNMSPEDSSIYLCSANRRLRGLNTEAFFGQGTRLTVV.

The rearrangement uses TRBV29-1 and TRBJ2-7, with 8 bases aligning to TRBD2. The CDR3 spans 12 residues. Trimming at V came to 1 base and at J to 6 bases, leaving 2 bases not matched to a gene. Germline-derived CDR1 and CDR2 are SQVTM and ANQGSEA. CDR3 nucleotide sequence: TGCAGCGTTGAAGGTCTAGCGGGCGAGCAGTACTTC. Amino acid sequence: CSVEGLAGEQYF.

The chain carries TRBV4-1 and TRBJ1-2, with D possibly matching TRBD1 (6 bases). V lost 5 bases to trimming and J lost 8 bases, with 18 bases between them. CDR3 length: 14 amino acids. In germline, CDR1 is MGHRA, CDR2 YSYEKL. CDR3: CASSGGGGREGYTF. In DNA form, the CDR3 reads TGCGCCAGCAGCGGGGGGGGCGGCCGGGAAGGCTACACCTTC.

This clonotype was seen a handful of times. V gene TRBV20-1 combines with J gene TRBJ1-5; no definite D call. The CDR3 is 12 amino acids. The V gene lost 2 bases and the J gene lost 4 bases, with 6 bases spanning the gap. Germline loops: CDR1 DFQATT, CDR2 SNEGSKA (reference sequence). CDR3 sequence: CSARQLNQPQHF. CDR3 nucleotides: TGCAGTGCTAGACAGCTGAATCAGCCCCAGCATTTT.

On this clonotype itself: This may stem from a read error, because a much larger clone lies one nucleotide away. The chain recombines TRBV29-1 with TRBJ2-5; D gene uncertain. This CDR3 comprises 12 residues. Germline V gene sequence: CDR1 SQVTM, CDR2 ANQGSEA. V dropped 3 bases and J dropped 1 base, with 6 bases sitting between them. The CDR3 sequence is CSVDWVQETQYF. The CDR3, as DNA: TGCAGCGTTGATTGGGTCCAAGAGACCCAGTACTTC.

The chain links TRBV7-6 to TRBJ2-1; the match to TRBD2 covers 8 bases. V gave up 3 bases and J gave up 4 bases; unmatched junction bases: 5. CDR3 length: 15 residues. CDR1 is SGHVS, CDR2 FNYEAQ, per germline. For the CDR3, the DNA is TGTGCCAGCAGCTTGAGCGGGGGCCAATACAATGAGCAGTTCTTC. Its translation is CASSLSGGQYNEQFF.

The table lists this clonotype with many counts. J is TRBJ2-2 and V is TRBV7-9; D unresolved. This CDR3 region has 14 residues. Germline V lookup: CDR1 SEHNR, CDR2 FQNEAQ (reference sequence). Trimming left V 1 base short and J 4 bases short, with 7 bases between. The CDR3 DNA reads TGTGCCAGCAGCTTAGGCAGTGTCACCGGGGAGCTGTTTTTT. It codes for CASSLGSVTGELFF.

The chain joins TRBV11-1 to TRBJ2-7, with 10 nucleotides matching TRBD2. V lost 6 bases, J lost 5 bases, and 7 bases stayed unmatched. The CDR3 contains 14 residues. The germline CDR1 and CDR2 sequences are SGHAT and FQDESV (reference sequence). The CDR3 here is CASSHSGRPDEQYF. As DNA, the CDR3 is TGTGCCAGCAGTCATAGCGGGAGGCCCGACGAGCAGTACTTC. Combining the CDR3 with reference TRBV11-1 and TRBJ2-7 gives the whole variable domain EAEVAQSPRYKITEKSQAVAFWCDPISGHATLYWYRQILGQGPELLVQFQDESVVDDSQLPKDRFSAERLKGVDSTLKIQPAELGDSAMYLCASSHSGRPDEQYFGPGTRLTVT.

This clonotype appeared a few times. The V gene is TRBV28, the J gene TRBJ1-1, with D tentatively TRBD1 (6 bases). Germline V gene sequence: CDR1 MDHEN, CDR2 SYDVKM. V lost 4 bases and J 1 base, leaving 13 bases between the germline ends. The CDR3 totals 15 residues. The CDR3 loop reads CASSSDSPQNTEAFF. In nucleotides, the CDR3 is TGTGCCAGCAGTTCGGACAGCCCCCAGAACACTGAAGCTTTCTTT.

This clonotype showed up just a few times. In DNA, the CDR3 is TGTGCCAGCAGTTTAGCGAGACGGTACTCTGGAAACACCATATATTTT. Amino acid sequence: CASSLARRYSGNTIYF. V and J are TRBV12-3 or TRBV12-4 and TRBJ1-3, with D uncertain. Trimming stripped 0 bases from V and 0 bases from J, with 9 bases between. The CDR3 has 16 residues.

This rearrangement joins TRBV15 to TRBJ2-1, with D perhaps matching TRBD2 (6 bases). Germline V lookup: CDR1 LNHNV, CDR2 YYDKDF (reference sequence). CDR3 size: 15 residues. V was clipped by 4 bases and J by 0 bases, with 10 bases between them. The CDR3 bases are TGTGCCACCAGCATACGGGGGAGCTCCTACAATGAGCAGTTCTTC. Translation gives CATSIRGSSYNEQFF.

There are a few counts of this clonotype. The CDR3 sequence is CASSHLLGLAVPDTQYF. In nucleotides, the CDR3 is TGTGCCAGCAGCCACCTTCTGGGACTAGCAGTGCCAGATACGCAGTATTTT. The chain has TRBV14 and TRBJ2-3; 9 positions match TRBD2. CDR1 is SGHDN, CDR2 FVKESK, per germline. This CDR3 contains 17 residues. V dropped 3 bases and J dropped 4; count of bases not matched to a gene: 11.

The chain combines TRBV6-1 with TRBJ2-3; 7 bases match TRBD2. Trimming at V came to 6 bases and at J to 9 bases, leaving 15 bases not matched to a gene. The CDR3 covers 15 residues. Germline CDR1 reads MNHNS; CDR2 reads SASEGT. This CDR3 reads CASSRAGKGGGTQYF. Here the CDR3 DNA reads TGTGCCAGCAGCCGAGCGGGGAAGGGAGGAGGCACGCAGTATTTT.

The chain employs TRBV7-9 and TRBJ2-3, with TRBD1 matching 7 bases. V trimming: 4 bases; J trimming: 5 bases; junction bases outside the gene matches: 3. Germline CDR1 reads SEHNR; CDR2 reads FQNEAQ (reference sequence). CDR3 length: 13 residues. The CDR3 reads CASSSAGGDTQYF. Written as DNA, the CDR3 is TGTGCCAGCAGCTCAGCAGGGGGAGATACGCAGTATTTT.

The sample holds a few counts of this clonotype. CDR3: CASSEDRGLQYF. CDR3 sequence (DNA): TGCGCCAGCAGCGAGGACAGGGGCCTTCAGTACTTC. This rearrangement joins TRBV5-1 to TRBJ2-4; 9 bases match TRBD1. The CDR3 loop spans 12 amino acids. With V trimmed by 4 bases and J by 11 bases, 4 bases remained unmatched. The germline CDR1 and CDR2 sequences are SGHRS and YFSETQ.

This clonotype appeared many times. In DNA form, the CDR3 reads TGCAGTGCCGAAAATAGGGAGGAAGAAAAACTGTTTTTT. This encodes CSAENREEEKLFF. The rearrangement links TRBV20-1 to TRBJ1-4, with no clear D. Trimming left V 6 bases short and J 8 bases short, with 16 bases between. Germline V gene sequence: CDR1 DFQATT, CDR2 SNEGSKA (reference sequence). The CDR3 loop spans 13 amino acids.

The chain uses TRBV15 and TRBJ2-2, with D perhaps TRBD1 or TRBD2 (7 bases each). The CDR3 is 15 residues long. V was clipped by 8 bases and J by 7 bases, with 20 bases between them. The V gene's germline CDR1 is LNHNV and CDR2 YYDKDF (reference sequence). DNA of the CDR3: TGTGCCACCCGACGACAGGCAGGGGGGGACGGGGAGCTGTTTTTT. Amino acids: CATRRQAGGDGELFF.

This clonotype came up many times. The DNA is omitted, as the CDR3 cannot be located on it reliably, and the CDR3 follows TCRdb's listing. The chain joins TRBV12-3 or TRBV12-4 to TRBJ2-7; whether TRBD2, the table's D call, matches the DNA was not checked. The CDR3 numbers 15 amino acids, ends counted. CDR3 sequence reads: CASSSSASGTYEQYF.

This clonotype has ten or more counts. The rearrangement links TRBV6-5 to TRBJ1-1; 7 nucleotides line up with TRBD1. The CDR3 has 13 amino acids. Trimming cost V 1 base and J 6 bases; bases outside gene matches: 2. CDR1 is MNHEY, CDR2 SVGAGI, per germline. The CDR3 loop is CASSYYRGPEAFF. The CDR3, as DNA: TGTGCCAGCAGTTACTACAGGGGCCCTGAAGCTTTCTTT.